The rows below give T cell receptor beta chains drawn from one sample of a study of post-analysis software for immune sequencing data. MiXCR, applied by TCRdb to the PCR reads, yields one record per CDR3 protein. The repertoire holds approximately 160,000 distinct CDR3 sequences, with around 28% as singletons. The sample was blood. The origin of the receptors is a girl between 5 and 17 years old with multiple sclerosis. Each CDR3 is given with its conserved first and last residue. D genes are given only for firm matches. Clone size is shown for a subset of rows, as once, few, many or a class of expanded clone.

DNA: TGCGCCAGCAGGGGAATAGTCGGGCGGACTGAAGCTTTCTTT
CDR3: CASRGIVGRTEAFF
V: TRBV4-1
D: -
J: TRBJ1-1
size: many

DNA: TGTGCCAGCAGTACCCGACAGGGTTCCCTAAACACTGAAGCTTTCTTT
CDR3: CASSTRQGSLNTEAFF
V: TRBV27
D: TRBD1
J: TRBJ1-1
size: -

DNA: TGTGCCAGCAGTCGCCGGGACAGCTTATATAACTATGGCTACACCTTC
CDR3: CASSRRDSLYNYGYTF
V: TRBV6-1
D: TRBD1
J: TRBJ1-2
size: many

DNA: TGCGCCAGCAGCCACGGACTAGCGGGACCCTACAATGAGCAGTTCTTC
CDR3: CASSHGLAGPYNEQFF
V: TRBV4-1
D: TRBD2
J: TRBJ2-1
size: many

DNA: TGCAGTGCTAGAGACCCCAGGGGCCGAGAGACCCAGTACTTC
CDR3: CSARDPRGRETQYF
V: TRBV20-1
D: -
J: TRBJ2-5
size: many

DNA: TGTGCCAGCAGGTACTCTGGGGCCAACGTCCTGACTTTC
CDR3: CASRYSGANVLTF
V: TRBV12-3/TRBV12-4
D: -
J: TRBJ2-6
size: many

DNA: TGTGCCATCAGTGAGTCGAAGACACGGAACAGCTACGAGCAGTACTTC
CDR3: CAISESKTRNSYEQYF
V: TRBV10-3
D: -
J: TRBJ2-7
size: many

DNA: TGTGCCAGCAGCGTGGCGGGAGAGGCGAATGAGCAGTTCTTC
CDR3: CASSVAGEANEQFF
V: TRBV9
D: TRBD2
J: TRBJ2-1
size: -

DNA: TGCGCCAGCAGCTCCGGGACAGAATTGGATACGCAGTATTTT
CDR3: CASSSGTELDTQYF
V: TRBV5-1
D: TRBD1
J: TRBJ2-3
size: few

DNA: TGCAGCGTTGATTTGACAGCGAGCACAGATACGCAGTATTTT
CDR3: CSVDLTASTDTQYF
V: TRBV29-1
D: -
J: TRBJ2-3
size: many

DNA: TGTGCCTGGTCCGGGGGGGAGTATCAGCCCCAGCATTTT
CDR3: CAWSGGEYQPQHF
V: TRBV30
D: -
J: TRBJ1-5
size: -

DNA: TGCGCCAGCAGCCAAGGGGAGGGTGCCCCTACCTACGAGCAGTACTTC
CDR3: CASSQGEGAPTYEQYF
V: TRBV4-1
D: TRBD2
J: TRBJ2-7
size: many

DNA: TGTGCCGGCAGTTACTCGTTTGGGGCCAGCAACAATGAGCAGTTCTTC
CDR3: CAGSYSFGASNNEQFF
V: TRBV6-5
D: -
J: TRBJ2-1
size: -

DNA: TGTGCCAGCAGTTACGCGACCGACTATGGCTACACCTTC
CDR3: CASSYATDYGYTF
V: TRBV6-5
D: -
J: TRBJ1-2
size: -

DNA: TGTGCCAGCAGTTACTCGAAAAGGTACAATGAGCAGTTCTTC
CDR3: CASSYSKRYNEQFF
V: TRBV6-6
D: -
J: TRBJ2-1
size: many

DNA: TGTGCCAGCAGTTCGCTCATAGCGGGAGTAACAGATACGCAGTATTTT
CDR3: CASSSLIAGVTDTQYF
V: TRBV12-3/TRBV12-4
D: TRBD2
J: TRBJ2-3
size: -